This TCR beta chain came from a study of blood T cell repertoires in COVID-19. The wider study: COVID-19 samples collected from the United States, Italy and Spain covered acute and convalescent phases. Sources were T cells, B-cell-depleted T cells, or PBMCs; the material itself was cDNA or gDNA.

This clone appeared a single time. Original analysis: Amplification from reference gene primers served as the basis for estimated nucleated cell counts. Data came from immunoSEQ multiplex PCR; TCRdb stores just in-frame clones and leaves some out. D and trimming were read from the DNA, whereas the V and J calls and clone size are those reported in that table. In the table there are hundreds of thousands of clones, about nine tenths of which are singletons. The receptor's source is a woman aged 50 to 60 with acute or convalescent COVID-19. Sequenced sample: peripheral blood.

Here the CDR3 reads CASSLQGAGDYGYTF. The CDR3 coding sequence is TGTGCCAGCAGCTTGCAGGGGGCGGGGGACTATGGCTACACCTTC. The rearrangement links TRBV5-4 to TRBJ1-2; 8 bases line up with TRBD1. The CDR3 runs to 15 residues. Germline V gene sequence: CDR1 SGHNT, CDR2 YYREEE (reference sequence). J lost 3 bases, V lost 1 base, and 5 bases had no gene match.